This T cell receptor (beta chain) was identified in a study of cytomegalovirus exposure and HLA in healthy donors. PCR was performed using 60 Vbeta and 13 Jbeta primers. The table came from immunoSEQ multiplex PCR; TCRdb's copy has only in-frame clones and leaves some out. The table records about 190,000 clones, 81% of them present only once. This clone is categorized as medium-sized. The source of this sequence is a man aged 50-59 years in good health and CMV-seronegative. Sequences were obtained from PBMCs.

The CDR3 DNA reads TGTGCCAGCAGCCAACTCAGGGGGCGCGATTCACCCCTCCACTTT. It yields the protein CASSQLRGRDSPLHF. The rearrangement links TRBV7-9 to TRBJ1-6, with 8 positions matching TRBD1. V lost 5 bases and J lost 8; bases outside the gene matches: 8. The CDR3 spans 15 residues. Germline V gives CDR1 SEHNR, CDR2 FQNEAQ (reference sequence). Looking up the rest from reference TRBV7-9 and TRBJ1-6 gives the full variable domain: DTGVSQNPRHKITKRGQNVTFRCDPISEHNRLYWYRQTLGQGPEFLTYFQNEAQLEKSRLLSDRFSAERPKGSFSTLEIQRTEQGDSAMYLCASSQLRGRDSPLHFGNGTRLTVT.